The source of this TCR beta chain is a study of regulatory T cells in long-lasting Graves disease. Study-wide background: Freshly diagnosed Graves' patients had used antithyroid drugs for under 3 months.

This clonotype was counted at least ten times. CDR1 and CDR2 from the germline V gene are SGHKS and YYEKEE (reference sequence). CDR3 length: 20 amino acids. Time point described: newly diagnosed GD, antithyroid drugs for less than 3 months. Scientists built the TCR library using RNA that was extracted from PBMCs. The authors built TCR beta libraries using iRepertoire HTBI primers and Arm-PCR of CDR3 regions. Each CDR3 protein gets one entry after TCRdb re-called the multiplex PCR reads with MiXCR. The sample carries 250,000 or so distinct CDR3 sequences, 15% to 20% recorded once. These data were also reused for a study on T cells in Graves' hyperthyroidism and ophthalmopathy.

Sequenced material: peripheral blood mononuclear cells (PBMCs), taken at new diagnosis, from a patient treated with antithyroid drugs. The clonotype comes from a woman aged 30 to 39 with Graves disease. The V and J genes are TRBV5-5 and TRBJ2-1; TRBD2 agrees at 7 bases. Near its end, the DNA agrees better with TRBJ2-5, so the J call may be wrong. This CDR3 is CASSRWVVHPGGPVGETQYF. DNA of the CDR3: TGTGCCAGCAGTCGCTGGGTGGTACACCCGGGGGGTCCGGTCGGGGAGACCCAGTACTTC.